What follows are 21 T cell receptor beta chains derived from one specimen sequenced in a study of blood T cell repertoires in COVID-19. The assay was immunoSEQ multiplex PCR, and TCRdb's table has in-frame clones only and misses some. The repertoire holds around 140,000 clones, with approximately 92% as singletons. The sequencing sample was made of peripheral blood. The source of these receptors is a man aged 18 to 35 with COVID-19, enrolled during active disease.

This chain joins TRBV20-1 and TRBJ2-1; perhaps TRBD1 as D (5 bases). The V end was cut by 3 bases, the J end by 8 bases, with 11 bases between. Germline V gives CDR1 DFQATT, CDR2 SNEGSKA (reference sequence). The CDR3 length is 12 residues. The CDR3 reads CSASVGDYEQFF. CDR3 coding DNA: TGCAGTGCTAGTGTAGGGGATTATGAGCAGTTCTTC.

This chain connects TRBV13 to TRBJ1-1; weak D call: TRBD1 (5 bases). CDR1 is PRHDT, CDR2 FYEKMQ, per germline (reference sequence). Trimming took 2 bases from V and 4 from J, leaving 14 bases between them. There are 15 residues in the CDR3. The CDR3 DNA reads TGTGCCAGCAGCTTAATTGGCAGGGAGGGCACTGAAGCTTTCTTT. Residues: CASSLIGREGTEAFF.

CDR3 nucleotide sequence: TGTGCCAGCAGCTTAGATAGCTGGTCCTACAATGAGCAGTTCTTC. Protein: CASSLDSWSYNEQFF. V is TRBV11-2 and J is TRBJ2-1, with D unresolved. The germline gives CDR1 SGHAT, CDR2 FQNNGV. V was trimmed by 0 bases and J by 1 base, leaving 7 bases between them. The CDR3 totals 15 residues. The complete variable domain, with remaining parts taken from reference TRBV11-2 and TRBJ2-1, reads EAGVAQSPRYKIIEKRQSVAFWCNPISGHATLYWYQQILGQGPKLLIQFQNNGVVDDSQLPKDRFSAERLKGVDSTLKIQPAKLEDSAVYLCASSLDSWSYNEQFFGPGTRLTVL.

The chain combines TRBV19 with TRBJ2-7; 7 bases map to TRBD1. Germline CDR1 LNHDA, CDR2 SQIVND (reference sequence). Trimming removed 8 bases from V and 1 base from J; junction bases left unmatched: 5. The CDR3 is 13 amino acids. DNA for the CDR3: TGTGCCAGTCGTGACAGGGTATCCTACGAGCAGTACTTC. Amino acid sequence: CASRDRVSYEQYF.

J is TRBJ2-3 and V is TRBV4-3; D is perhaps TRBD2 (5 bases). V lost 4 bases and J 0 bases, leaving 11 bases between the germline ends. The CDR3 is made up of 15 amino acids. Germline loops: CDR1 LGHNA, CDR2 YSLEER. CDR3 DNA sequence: TGCGCCAGCAGCCCCAGGTCTAGCAGCACAGATACGCAGTATTTT. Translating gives CASSPRSSSTDTQYF.

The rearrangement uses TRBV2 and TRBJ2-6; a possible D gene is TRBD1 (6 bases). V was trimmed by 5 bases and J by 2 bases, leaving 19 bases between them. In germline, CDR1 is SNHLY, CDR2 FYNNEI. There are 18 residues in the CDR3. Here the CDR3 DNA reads TGTGCCAGCAGTTCTACAGGGATAGTAGTCCCTGGGGCCAACGTCCTGACTTTC. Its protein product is CASSSTGIVVPGANVLTF.

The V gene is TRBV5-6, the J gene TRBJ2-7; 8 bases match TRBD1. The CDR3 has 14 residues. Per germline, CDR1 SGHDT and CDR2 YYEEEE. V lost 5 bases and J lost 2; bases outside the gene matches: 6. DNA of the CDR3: TGTGCCAGCAGGGCCGGGACAGGAACCTACGAGCAGTACTTC. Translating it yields CASRAGTGTYEQYF.

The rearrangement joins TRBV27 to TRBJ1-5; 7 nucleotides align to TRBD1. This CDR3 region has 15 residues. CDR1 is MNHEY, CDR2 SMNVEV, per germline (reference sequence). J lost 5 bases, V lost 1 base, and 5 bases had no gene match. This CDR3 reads CASSLFTGDHQPQHF. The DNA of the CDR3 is TGTGCCAGCAGTTTATTTACAGGGGATCATCAGCCCCAGCATTTT.

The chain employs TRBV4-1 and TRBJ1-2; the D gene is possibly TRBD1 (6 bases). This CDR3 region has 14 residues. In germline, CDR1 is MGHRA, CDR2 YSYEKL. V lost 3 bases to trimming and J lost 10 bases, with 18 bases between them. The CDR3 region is CASSQVIGTSTYTF. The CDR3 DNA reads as TGCGCCAGCAGCCAGGTGATCGGGACATCGACCTACACCTTC.

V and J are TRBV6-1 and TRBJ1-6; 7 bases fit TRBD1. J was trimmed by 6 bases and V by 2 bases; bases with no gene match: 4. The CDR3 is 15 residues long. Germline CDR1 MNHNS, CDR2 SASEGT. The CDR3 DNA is TGTGCCAGCAGTGAAAGGGGGCCGCCTAATTCACCCCTCCACTTT. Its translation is CASSERGPPNSPLHF.

CDR3 DNA sequence: TGTGCCAGCAGCCAGACTAGAGCCTACAATGAGCAGTTCTTC. Protein product: CASSQTRAYNEQFF. This chain links TRBV7-2 with TRBJ2-1; perhaps TRBD2 as D (6 bases). The germline V and J ends were trimmed by 5 bases and 2 bases, with 10 bases remaining between them. Germline V gene lookup returns CDR1 SGHTA and CDR2 FQGNSA. The CDR3 extends over 14 amino acids.

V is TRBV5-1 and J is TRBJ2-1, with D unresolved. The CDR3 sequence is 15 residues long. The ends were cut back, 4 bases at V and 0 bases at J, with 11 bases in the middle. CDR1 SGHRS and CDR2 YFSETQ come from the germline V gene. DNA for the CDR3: TGCGCCAGCAGCGGCCAGGCCCACTCCTACAATGAGCAGTTCTTC. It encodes CASSGQAHSYNEQFF.

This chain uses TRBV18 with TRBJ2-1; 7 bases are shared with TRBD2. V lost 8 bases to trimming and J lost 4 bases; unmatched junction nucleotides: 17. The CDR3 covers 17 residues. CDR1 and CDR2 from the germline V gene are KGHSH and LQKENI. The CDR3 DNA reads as TGTGCCAGCACCCTAGCGGACTCTCGGGTACGGTACAATGAGCAGTTCTTC. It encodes CASTLADSRVRYNEQFF.

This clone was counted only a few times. The CDR3 protein is CASSTRLATYNEQFF. In DNA form, the CDR3 reads TGTGCCAGTAGTACCAGACTAGCTACGTACAATGAGCAGTTCTTC. V gene TRBV19 combines with J gene TRBJ2-1; 7 bases align to TRBD2. Germline-derived CDR1 and CDR2 are LNHDA and SQIVND (reference sequence). This CDR3 has 15 amino acids. The ends lost 4 bases at V and 4 bases at J; junction bases unmatched: 7. The variable domain in full, completed from reference TRBV19 and TRBJ2-1, reads DGGITQSPKYLFRKEGQNVTLSCEQNLNHDAMYWYRQDPGQGLRLIYYSQIVNDFQKGDIAEGYSVSREKKESFPLTVTSAQKNPTAFYLCASSTRLATYNEQFFGPGTRLTVL.

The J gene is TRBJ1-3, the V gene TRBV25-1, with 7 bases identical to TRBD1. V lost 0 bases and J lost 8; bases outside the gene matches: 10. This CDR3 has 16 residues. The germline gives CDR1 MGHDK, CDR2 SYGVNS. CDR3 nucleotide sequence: TGTGCCAGCAGTGAATACGAGGGGGCGTCAGTAGACACCATATATTTT. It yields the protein CASSEYEGASVDTIYF. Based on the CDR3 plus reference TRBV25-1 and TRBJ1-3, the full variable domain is EADIYQTPRYLVIGTGKKITLECSQTMGHDKMYWYQQDPGMELHLIHYSYGVNSTEKGDLSSESTVSRIRTEHFPLTLESARPSHTSQYLCASSEYEGASVDTIYFGEGSWLTVV.

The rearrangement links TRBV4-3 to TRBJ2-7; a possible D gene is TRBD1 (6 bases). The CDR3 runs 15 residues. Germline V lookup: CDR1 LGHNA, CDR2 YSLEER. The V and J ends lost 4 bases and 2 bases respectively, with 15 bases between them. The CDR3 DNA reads TGCGCCAGCAGCCGTAAAGGGGGTACCCCCTACGAGCAGTACTTC. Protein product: CASSRKGGTPYEQYF.

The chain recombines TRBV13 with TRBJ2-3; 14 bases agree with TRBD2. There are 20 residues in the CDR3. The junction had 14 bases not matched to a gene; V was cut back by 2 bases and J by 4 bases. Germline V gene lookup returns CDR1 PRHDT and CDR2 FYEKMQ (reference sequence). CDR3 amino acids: CASSLSVGWGTSGSSDTQYF. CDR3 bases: TGTGCCAGCAGCTTATCGGTCGGTTGGGGGACTAGCGGGAGTTCAGATACGCAGTATTTT.

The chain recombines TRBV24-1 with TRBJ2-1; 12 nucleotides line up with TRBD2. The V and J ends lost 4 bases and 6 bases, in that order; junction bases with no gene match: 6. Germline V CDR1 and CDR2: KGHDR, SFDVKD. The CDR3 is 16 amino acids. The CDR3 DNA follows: TGTGCCACCAGTGACCCGGGACTAGCGGGTGGCAATGAGCAGTTCTTC. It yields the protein CATSDPGLAGGNEQFF.

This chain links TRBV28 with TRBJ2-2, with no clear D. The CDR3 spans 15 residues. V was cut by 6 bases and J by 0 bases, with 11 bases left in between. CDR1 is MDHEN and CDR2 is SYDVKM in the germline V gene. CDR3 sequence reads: CASSTWQANTGELFF. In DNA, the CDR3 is TGTGCCAGCAGCACCTGGCAGGCGAACACCGGGGAGCTGTTTTTT.

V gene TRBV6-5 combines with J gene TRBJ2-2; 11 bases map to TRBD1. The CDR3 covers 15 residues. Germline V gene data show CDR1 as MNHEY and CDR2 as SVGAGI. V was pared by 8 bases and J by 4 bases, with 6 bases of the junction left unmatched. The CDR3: CASRWGQGGTGELFF. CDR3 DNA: TGTGCCAGCCGATGGGGACAGGGGGGCACCGGGGAGCTGTTTTTT.

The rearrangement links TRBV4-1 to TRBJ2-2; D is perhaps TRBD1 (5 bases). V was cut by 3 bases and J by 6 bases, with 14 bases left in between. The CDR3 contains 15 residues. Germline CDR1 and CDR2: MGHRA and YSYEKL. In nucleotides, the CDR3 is TGCGCCAGCAGCCACAACTCAAGACAGTCCGGGGAGCTGTTTTTT. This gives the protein CASSHNSRQSGELFF.